This is a list of T cell receptor beta chains from one sample in a study of early T cells in non-severe SARS-CoV-2 infection. TCRdb reprocessed the 5' RACE reads with MiXCR, giving one entry per CDR3 protein. The sample consists of some 76,000 distinct CDR3 sequences, about 14% of them appearing once. The sequenced sample consisted of whole blood. These TCRs come from an adult who was a healthcare worker with PCR-confirmed SARS-CoV-2 infection or an uninfected control (not recorded which). CDR3s include the opening cysteine and the closing phenylalanine or tryptophan. The D gene is left open where the match is weak. The size entry is marked missing in some rows and otherwise reads once, few, many or a size class.

V	size	J	D	DNA	CDR3
TRBV21-1	many	TRBJ2-7	.	TGTGCCAGCAGCAAAGCTGATTTAGAGGGCGAGATCTACGAGCAGTACTTC	CASSKADLEGEIYEQYF
TRBV29-1	.	TRBJ2-3	TRBD2	TGCAGCGTTGAAGATCTCGGCGGGAGTGCAGATACGCAGTATTTT	CSVEDLGGSADTQYF
TRBV4-3	few	TRBJ2-3	.	TGCGCCAGCAGCCAAAGTGTCCTAGGGGTTGTTACGCAGTATTTT	CASSQSVLGVVTQYF
TRBV7-6	many	TRBJ2-2	.	TGTGCCAGCAGCTTACGACGTACCGGGGAGCTGTTTTTT	CASSLRRTGELFF
TRBV28	many	TRBJ1-1	TRBD1	TGTGCCAGCAGTTCGCAGTCGGGACAGGTAAAAGCTTTCTTT	CASSSQSGQVKAFF
TRBV12-5	.	TRBJ2-7	.	TGTGCTAGTGGTTTGACCCCGACAGGCGAGCAGTACTTC	CASGLTPTGEQYF
TRBV3-1	many	TRBJ2-7	TRBD2	TGTGCCAGCAGCTCGGGACTAGCGGGAGCCGTCGAGCAGTACTTC	CASSSGLAGAVEQYF
TRBV29-1	.	TRBJ2-4	.	TGCAGCGTTGGGCTAGCCAAAAACATTCAGTACTTC	CSVGLAKNIQYF
TRBV4-2	.	TRBJ1-1	.	TGTGCCAGCAGCCCCGGGGGTACCGAAGCTTTCTTT	CASSPGGTEAFF
TRBV27	.	TRBJ2-7	.	TGTGCCAGCAGTACCCAGACAAGCTACGAGCAGTACTTC	CASSTQTSYEQYF
TRBV3-1	.	TRBJ2-2	TRBD1	TGTGCCAGCAGCTCATTGACAGGGTTAACCACCGGGGAGCTGTTTTTT	CASSSLTGLTTGELFF
TRBV29-1	.	TRBJ1-4	.	TGCAGCGTTGATGCCCGGGGGAGACTGTTTTTT	CSVDARGRLFF
TRBV12-3/TRBV12-4	few	TRBJ2-7	.	TGTGCCAGCAGGGGGCTTCCTTCGGGCGAGCAGTACTTC	CASRGLPSGEQYF
TRBV4-3	few	TRBJ2-1	TRBD2	TGCGCCAGCAGCCAGGGACTAGCGGAAATAAGTGAGCAGTTCTTC	CASSQGLAEISEQFF
TRBV20-1	.	TRBJ2-7	TRBD2	TGCAGTGCTAGCGGGGCGGGAGGGAGTTACGAGCAGTACTTC	CSASGAGGSYEQYF
TRBV6-5	many	TRBJ1-3	.	TGTGCCAGCAGTCCACTTTCTGGAAACACCATATATTTT	CASSPLSGNTIYF
TRBV19	few	TRBJ2-7	TRBD2	TGTGCCAGTAGTAGGGGACTAGCGGGAGGACACGAGCAGTACTTC	CASSRGLAGGHEQYF
TRBV28	.	TRBJ1-4	.	TGTGCCAGCGGGCCGGTCCTTAATGAAAAACTGTTTTTT	CASGPVLNEKLFF
TRBV9	many	TRBJ2-6	TRBD1	TGTGCCAGCAGCATTACATCCGGGACAGGGTCCACTCTGGGGGCCAACGTCCTGACTTTC	CASSITSGTGSTLGANVLTF
TRBV7-2	many	TRBJ1-3	.	TGTGCCAGCAGCTTAGAGGGTGGGAGGGGCAGTAGAAACACCATATATTTT	CASSLEGGRGSRNTIYF
TRBV21-1	.	TRBJ2-3	.	TGTGCCAGCAGCCCCGCCCGACTAGCGGGAGCCCCGGGCACAGATACGCAGTATTTT	CASSPARLAGAPGTDTQYF
TRBV19	many	TRBJ1-2	.	TGTGCCACCCCTTCTACAAAAGACTATGGCTACACCTTC	CATPSTKDYGYTF
TRBV20-1	.	TRBJ1-1	.	TGCAGTGCTAAGTTCGCCATCGAAACTGAAGCTTTCTTT	CSAKFAIETEAFF
TRBV19	many	TRBJ1-5	.	TGTGCCAGTACCATCATCGGGACATCTCGGCCCCAGCATTTT	CASTIIGTSRPQHF
TRBV29-1	.	TRBJ2-7	.	TGCAGCGCTGAGGTAGAGGGGTCGTACGAGCAGTACTTC	CSAEVEGSYEQYF
TRBV7-9	few	TRBJ2-5	.	TGTGCCAGCAGCTCCATTTCGGAGACCCAGTACTTC	CASSSISETQYF
TRBV20-1	.	TRBJ2-2	.	TGCAGTGCCCAAGAGGACGGGGGAAACACCGGGGAGCTGTTTTTT	CSAQEDGGNTGELFF
TRBV20-1	few	TRBJ1-2	.	TGCAGTGTCGGGGGGGAGAAGTCCTCTAACTATGGCTACACCTTC	CSVGGEKSSNYGYTF
TRBV10-2	many	TRBJ1-5	.	TGCGCCAGCAGTGTGCAGGGAAATCAGCCCCAGCATTTT	CASSVQGNQPQHF
TRBV5-1	many	TRBJ2-2	.	TGCGCCAGCAGCTTGGGGACATTGAACACCGGGGAGCTGTTTTTT	CASSLGTLNTGELFF
TRBV28	few	TRBJ1-5	TRBD1	TGTGCCAGCAGTTTACTCGGACAGGGGGCAACTCAGCCCCAGCATTTT	CASSLLGQGATQPQHF
TRBV9	.	TRBJ2-5	.	TGTGCCAGCAGCGTAGGGGAAAGGGGTGTACAAGAGACCCAGTACTTC	CASSVGERGVQETQYF
TRBV9	.	TRBJ2-5	.	TGTGCCAGCAGCGTAGAGGCCGCAGCGTCCGGAGAGACCCAGTACTTC	CASSVEAAASGETQYF
TRBV11-2	few	TRBJ1-1	TRBD1	TGTGCCAGCAGCTTAGGCCGCAGGGGGTGGATGAAGGACACTGAAGCTTTCTTT	CASSLGRRGWMKDTEAFF
TRBV29-1	.	TRBJ1-5	.	TGCAGCGTTGTTGGGGATAGCAATCAGCCCCAGCATTTT	CSVVGDSNQPQHF
TRBV7-2	few	TRBJ2-3	TRBD2	TGTGCCAGCAGCTTAGATACTCAGTGGGCTAGCGGGGGCATAGATACGCAGTATTTT	CASSLDTQWASGGIDTQYF
TRBV21-1	few	TRBJ1-5	.	TGTGCCAGCAGCAAGAGGACAGAAGATAGCAATCAGCCCCAGCATTTT	CASSKRTEDSNQPQHF
TRBV7-9	.	TRBJ2-6	.	TGTGCCAGCAGCTCGAGTCGCAGGGGCTCTGGGGCCAACGTCCTGACTTTC	CASSSSRRGSGANVLTF
TRBV10-3	.	TRBJ2-7	.	TGTGCCATCAGTTCCGCATACGAGCAGTACTTC	CAISSAYEQYF
TRBV9	.	TRBJ1-2	TRBD1	TGTGCCAGCAGCGGAACAGGGGGCTTATATGGCTACACCTTC	CASSGTGGLYGYTF
TRBV12-3/TRBV12-4	few	TRBJ2-3	.	TGTGCCAGCAGTTTGTTCGGGAGTTCAACAGATACGCAGTATTTT	CASSLFGSSTDTQYF
TRBV29-1	.	TRBJ1-1	.	TGCAGCGTTGGCACAGGCGTCATGAACACTGAAGCTTTCTTT	CSVGTGVMNTEAFF